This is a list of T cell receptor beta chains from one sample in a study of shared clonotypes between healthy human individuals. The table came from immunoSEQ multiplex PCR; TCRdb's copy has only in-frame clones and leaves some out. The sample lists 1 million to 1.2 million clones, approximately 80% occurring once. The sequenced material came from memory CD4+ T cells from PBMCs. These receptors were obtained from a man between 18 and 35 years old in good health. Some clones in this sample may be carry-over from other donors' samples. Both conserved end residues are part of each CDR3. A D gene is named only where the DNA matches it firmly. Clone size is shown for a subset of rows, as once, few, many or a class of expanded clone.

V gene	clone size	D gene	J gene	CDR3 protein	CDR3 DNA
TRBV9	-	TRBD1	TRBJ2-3	CASSVVGRGLRGDTQYF	TGTGCCAGCAGCGTGGTGGGAAGGGGGCTAAGAGGAGATACGCAGTATTTT
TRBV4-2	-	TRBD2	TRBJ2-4	CASSLYGTSGPGNIQYF	TGTGCCAGCAGCCTTTACGGGACTAGCGGCCCCGGGAACATTCAGTACTTC
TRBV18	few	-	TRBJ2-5	CASSPVAETQYF	TGTGCCAGCTCACCAGTGGCCGAGACCCAGTACTTC
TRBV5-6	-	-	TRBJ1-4	CASSAQRRGPNEKLFF	TGTGCCAGCAGCGCCCAGAGGAGGGGACCTAATGAAAAACTGTTTTTT
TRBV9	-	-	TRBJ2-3	CASSVSPATGDTQYF	TGTGCCAGCAGCGTTTCTCCTGCTACGGGGGATACGCAGTATTTT
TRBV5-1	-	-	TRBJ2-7	CASSSRASGWGGYEQYF	TGCGCCAGCAGCTCGAGGGCCTCAGGGTGGGGCGGCTACGAGCAGTACTTC
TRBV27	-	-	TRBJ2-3	CASKRRRPEGTDTQYF	TGTGCCAGCAAAAGGCGCCGTCCAGAAGGAACAGATACGCAGTATTTT
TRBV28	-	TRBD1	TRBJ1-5	CASLGGFRNQPQHF	TGTGCCAGCCTAGGGGGCTTTAGGAATCAGCCCCAGCATTTT
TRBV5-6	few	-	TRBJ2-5	CASSLETTEETQYF	TGTGCCAGCAGCTTGGAAACGACAGAAGAGACCCAGTACTTC
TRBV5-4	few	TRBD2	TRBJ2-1	CASSLSTSGSYNEQFF	TGTGCCAGCAGCCTCTCGACTAGCGGGAGCTACAATGAGCAGTTCTTC
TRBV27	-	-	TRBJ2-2	CASNHKIGSTGELFF	TGTGCCAGCAACCACAAAATAGGTAGTACCGGGGAGCTGTTTTTT
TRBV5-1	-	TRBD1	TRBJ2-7	CASSLNFLGQGLNYEQYF	TGCGCCAGCAGCTTAAACTTCCTTGGACAGGGCCTGAACTACGAGCAGTACTTC
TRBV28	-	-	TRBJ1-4	CASSLLGQRLEKLFF	TGTGCCAGCAGTTTACTAGGACAGCGCCTTGAAAAACTGTTTTTT
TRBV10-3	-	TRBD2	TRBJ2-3	CAITRGSGGPTDTQYF	TGTGCCATCACAAGGGGATCGGGGGGTCCCACAGATACGCAGTATTTT
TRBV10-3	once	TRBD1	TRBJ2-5	CAISPGTAQETQYF	TGTGCCATCAGTCCCGGGACAGCCCAAGAGACCCAGTACTTC
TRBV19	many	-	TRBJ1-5	CATQPWGGNSNQPQHF	TGTGCCACCCAACCCTGGGGAGGGAATAGCAATCAGCCCCAGCATTTT
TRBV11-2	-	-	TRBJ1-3	CASSSDSGNTIYF	TGTGCCAGCAGCTCAGACTCTGGAAACACCATATATTTT
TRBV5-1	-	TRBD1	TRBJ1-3	CASSWGTGDTIYF	TGCGCCAGCAGCTGGGGGACAGGAGACACCATATATTTT
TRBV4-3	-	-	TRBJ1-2	CASSQDTGYTF	TGCGCCAGCAGCCAAGACACCGGCTACACCTTC
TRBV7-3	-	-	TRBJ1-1	CASNTGTPEAFF	TGTGCCAGCAATACCGGGACACCTGAAGCTTTCTTT
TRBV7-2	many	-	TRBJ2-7	CASSSALGAEQYF	TGTGCCAGCAGCTCCGCCTTAGGGGCCGAGCAGTACTTC
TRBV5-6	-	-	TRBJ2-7	CASSLEDVSYEQYF	TGTGCCAGCAGCTTGGAGGACGTAAGCTACGAGCAGTACTTC
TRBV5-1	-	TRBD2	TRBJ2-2	CASSGTSGDPTNTGELFF	TGCGCCAGCAGCGGGACTAGCGGAGACCCAACGAACACCGGGGAGCTGTTTTTT
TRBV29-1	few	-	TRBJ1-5	CSATTDGNQPQHF	TGCAGCGCCACGACAGATGGCAATCAGCCCCAGCATTTT
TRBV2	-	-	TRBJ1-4	CASSGKLTRNEKLFF	TGTGCCAGCAGTGGCAAACTTACCCGAAATGAAAAACTGTTTTTT
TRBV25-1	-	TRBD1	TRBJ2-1	CASRRDRGPYNEQFF	TGTGCCAGCAGGAGGGACAGGGGACCCTACAATGAGCAGTTCTTC
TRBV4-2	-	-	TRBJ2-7	CASSQVGGYHYEQYF	TGTGCCAGCAGCCAGGTTGGTGGCTACCACTACGAGCAGTACTTC
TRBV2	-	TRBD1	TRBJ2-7	CASSELTGTGGEQYF	TGTGCCAGCAGTGAGTTAACCGGGACAGGAGGGGAGCAGTACTTT
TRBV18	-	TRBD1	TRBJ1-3	CASSSIQGAGNTIYF	TGTGCCAGCTCATCAATACAGGGGGCTGGAAACACCATATATTTT
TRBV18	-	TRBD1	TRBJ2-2	CASSERQGTNTGELFF	TGTGCCAGCTCAGAACGACAGGGAACAAACACCGGGGAGCTGTTTTTT
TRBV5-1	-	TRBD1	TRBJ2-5	CASSLGQGASVETQYF	TGCGCCAGCAGCTTAGGACAGGGGGCGTCGGTCGAGACCCAGTACTTC
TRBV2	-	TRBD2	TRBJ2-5	CASRASGNQETQYF	TGTGCCAGCAGGGCTAGCGGGAATCAAGAGACCCAGTACTTC
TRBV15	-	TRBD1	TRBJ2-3	CATSRQGAQTDTQYF	TGTGCCACCAGCAGACAGGGGGCGCAAACAGATACGCAGTATTTT
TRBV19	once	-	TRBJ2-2	CASSIRTEKRTGELFF	TGTGCCAGTAGTATCCGGACAGAAAAACGAACCGGGGAGCTGTTTTTT
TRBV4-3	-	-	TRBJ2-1	CASSQDLASPYNEQFF	TGCGCCAGCAGCCAAGATCTGGCCTCCCCCTACAATGAGCAGTTCTTC
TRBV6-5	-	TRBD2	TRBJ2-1	CASTTTSGANNEQFF	TGTGCCAGCACTACGACTAGCGGGGCCAACAATGAGCAGTTCTTC
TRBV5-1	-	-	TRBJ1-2	CASSHDRLTTYGYTF	TGCGCCAGCAGTCACGACAGACTCACAACCTATGGCTACACCTTC
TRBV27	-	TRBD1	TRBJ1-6	CASSASPTGGAILYNSPLHF	TGTGCCAGCAGTGCCTCTCCTACAGGGGGCGCCATTCTATATAATTCACCCCTCCACTTT
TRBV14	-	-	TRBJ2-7	CASSQGPTYYEQYF	TGTGCCAGCAGCCAAGGTCCCACGTACTACGAGCAGTACTTC